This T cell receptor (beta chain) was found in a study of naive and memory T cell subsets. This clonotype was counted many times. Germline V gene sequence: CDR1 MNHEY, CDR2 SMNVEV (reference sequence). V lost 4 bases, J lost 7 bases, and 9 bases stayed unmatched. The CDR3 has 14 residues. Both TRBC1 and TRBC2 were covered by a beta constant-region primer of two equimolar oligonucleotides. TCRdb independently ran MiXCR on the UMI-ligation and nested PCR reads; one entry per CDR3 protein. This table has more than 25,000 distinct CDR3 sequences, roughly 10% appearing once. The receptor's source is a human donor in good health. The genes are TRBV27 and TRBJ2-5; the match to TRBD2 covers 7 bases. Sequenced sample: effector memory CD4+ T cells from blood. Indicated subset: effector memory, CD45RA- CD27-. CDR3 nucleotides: TGTGCCAGCAGTTCTGTAAGCGGGGTCGGGACCCAGTACTTC. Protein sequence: CASSSVSGVGTQYF.